The 25 T cell receptor beta chains reported below all come from one sample, sequenced in a study of cytomegalovirus exposure and HLA in healthy donors. This PCR relied on a set of 60 Vbeta primers and 13 Jbeta primers. Libraries were prepared by immunoSEQ multiplex PCR; TCRdb keeps only in-frame clonotypes and omits some of them. The sample lists about 130,000 clones, approximately 73% occurring once. The sample taken for sequencing was PBMCs. The receptors were gathered from a man aged 60-69 years in good health and CMV-seropositive.

The chain joins TRBV6-5 to TRBJ2-7, with D possibly TRBD1 on 6 matching bases. Trimming took 2 bases from V and 2 from J, leaving 10 bases between them. CDR3 size: 14 residues. From germline, CDR1 is MNHEY and CDR2 SVGAGI. The CDR3 nucleotides read TGTGCCAGCAGTTACGACAGGACAGCCTACGAGCAGTACTTC. Amino acids: CASSYDRTAYEQYF.

The J gene is TRBJ2-2, the V gene TRBV5-1, with D uncertain. CDR3 length equals 14 residues. CDR1 and CDR2 (germline): SGHRS, YFSETQ. The V gene lost 10 bases and the J gene lost 2 bases, with 15 bases spanning the gap. The CDR3, as DNA: TGCGCCTGCACCGGGTCCTATAACACCGGGGAGCTGTTTTTT. As protein: CACTGSYNTGELFF. The full variable domain, in which reference TRBV5-1 and TRBJ2-2 provide the parts outside the CDR3, is KAGVTQTPRYLIKTRGQQVTLSCSPISGHRSVSWYQQTPGQGLQFLFEYFSETQRNKGNFPGRFSGRQFSNSRSEMNVSTLELGDSALYLCACTGSYNTGELFFGEGSRLTVL.

A few counts support this clone. The chain recombines TRBV11-3 with TRBJ2-7; D remains ambiguous. The CDR3 has 13 amino acids. CDR1 is SGHNT, CDR2 YENEEA, per germline. V lost 0 bases, J lost 0 bases, and 3 bases lay in between. In DNA, the CDR3 is TGTGCCAGCAGCTTAGACAGCTCCTACGAGCAGTACTTC. Translation: CASSLDSSYEQYF.

This rearrangement joins TRBV6-1 to TRBJ1-6, with D possibly being TRBD1 (6 bases). V lost 4 bases and J 9 bases, leaving 13 bases between the germline ends. This CDR3 is 14 amino acids long. Germline V gene sequence: CDR1 MNHNS, CDR2 SASEGT. The CDR3 sequence: CASSGSGDASPLHF. DNA of the CDR3: TGTGCCAGCAGTGGTTCAGGGGATGCTTCACCCCTCCACTTT.

The J gene is TRBJ1-1, the V gene TRBV2; TRBD1 agrees at 7 bases. After removal of 5 bases from V and 7 bases from J, the junction contained 4 bases not matched to a gene. The CDR3 is 12 amino acids. Germline CDR1 and CDR2: SNHLY and FYNNEI. CDR3 nucleotides: TGTGCCAGCAGTAGACAGGGAGTTGAAGCTTTCTTT. Its translation: CASSRQGVEAFF. Full variable domain (rest looked up from reference TRBV2 and TRBJ1-1): EPEVTQTPSHQVTQMGQEVILRCVPISNHLYFYWYRQILGQKVEFLVSFYNNEISEKSEIFDDQFSVERPDGSNFTLKIRSTKLEDSAMYFCASSRQGVEAFFGQGTRLTVV.

This chain joins TRBV9 and TRBJ2-1; 12 bases fit TRBD2. The CDR3 totals 15 residues. V was pared by 3 bases and J by 2 bases, with 0 bases of the junction left unmatched. Germline V gene lookup returns CDR1 SGDLS and CDR2 YYNGEE. CDR3 in amino acids: CASSASGGAYNEQFF. In nucleotides, the CDR3 is TGTGCCAGCAGCGCTAGCGGGGGGGCCTACAATGAGCAGTTCTTC.

J is TRBJ1-6 and V is TRBV6-5; D perhaps matches TRBD1 (5 bases). Germline V CDR1 and CDR2: MNHEY, SVGAGI. CDR3 length: 15 residues. V dropped 7 bases and J dropped 7 bases, with 17 bases sitting between them. In nucleotides, the CDR3 is TGTGCCAGCACTTCGGGGGGACTCTCAAATTCACCCCTCCACTTT. Protein: CASTSGGLSNSPLHF.

The chain links TRBV7-9 to TRBJ2-4; D remains unclear. This CDR3 contains 19 residues. V shed 4 bases and J shed 0 bases, with 22 bases lying between them. The V gene's germline CDR1 is SEHNR and CDR2 FQNEAQ (reference sequence). The CDR3 DNA reads TGTGCCAGCAGCTACTCCCGTAGTATTCCGACTTTAGCCAAAAACATTCAGTACTTC. Translation gives CASSYSRSIPTLAKNIQYF.

This clone was found a few times. The CDR3: CASSEGQPSGGTDTQYF. CDR3 DNA: TGTGCCAGCAGTGAAGGACAACCTAGCGGGGGTACAGATACGCAGTATTTT. The V call is TRBV6-1, the J call TRBJ2-3, with 10 bases fitting TRBD2. This CDR3 is 17 amino acids long. V lost 1 base and J lost 3; bases outside the gene matches: 7. Germline assignment: CDR1 MNHNS and CDR2 SASEGT.

This clone was recorded once. A read error may account for a junction end that differs from germline. The V and J genes are TRBV2 and TRBJ2-5; 7 bases line up with TRBD2. Germline values: CDR1 SNHLY, CDR2 FYNNEI. The CDR3 runs to 11 residues. CDR3 in amino acids: CASSDLGRGHF. The CDR3 nucleotides are TGTGCCAGCAGTGACCTGGGGAGGGGACACTTC.

The chain joins TRBV6-1 to TRBJ2-2, with D unclear. Per the germline V gene, CDR1 is MNHNS and CDR2 is SASEGT. V shed 7 bases and J shed 4 bases, with 10 bases lying between them. The CDR3 covers 13 residues. CDR3 protein: CASTVRGTGELFF. The CDR3 coding sequence is TGTGCCAGCACAGTCCGTGGCACCGGGGAGCTGTTTTTT.

V is TRBV11-2 and J is TRBJ1-1; TRBD1 matches 11 bases. V was pared by 6 bases and J by 3 bases, with 3 bases of the junction left unmatched. CDR1 and CDR2 (germline): SGHAT, FQNNGV. The CDR3 has 14 amino acids. The CDR3 DNA reads as TGTGCCAGCAGGGGGACAGGGGGGTACACTGAAGCTTTCTTT. It translates to CASRGTGGYTEAFF.

The rearrangement uses TRBV6-1 and TRBJ2-7, with 7 nucleotides matching TRBD2. There are 13 residues in the CDR3. Germline assignment: CDR1 MNHNS and CDR2 SASEGT. V shed 0 bases, J shed 6 bases, and the junction held 2 bases outside the gene matches. The CDR3 sequence is CASSEAGGGEQYF. As DNA, the CDR3 is TGTGCCAGCAGTGAAGCGGGCGGGGGCGAGCAGTACTTC.

The chain couples TRBV28 to TRBJ2-7; TRBD1 agrees at 10 bases. Germline CDR1 is MDHEN and CDR2 is SYDVKM. The CDR3 contains 14 residues. V trimming: 4 bases; J trimming: 5 bases; junction bases outside the gene matches: 5. The CDR3 region has the DNA TGTGCCAGCAGTTCGGACAGGGGGTGGAACGAGCAGTACTTC. This translates into CASSSDRGWNEQYF.

J is TRBJ2-3 and V is TRBV7-9; possibly TRBD2 for D (5 bases). Trimming shortened V by 4 bases and J by 14 bases, and 19 bases separated the two germline ends. The CDR3 length is 13 residues. From germline, CDR1 is SEHNR and CDR2 FQNEAQ (reference sequence). CDR3 coding DNA: TGTGCCAGCAGCTGGTGGGGAGACTTTAGCCCGTATTTT. Protein product: CASSWWGDFSPYF.

The chain combines TRBV6-1 with TRBJ2-2; 10 bases are a match to TRBD1. V shed 1 base, J shed 4 bases, and the junction held 6 bases outside the gene matches. CDR1 MNHNS and CDR2 SASEGT come from the germline V gene. CDR3 length equals 17 residues. The CDR3 nucleotides read TGTGCCAGCAGTGAAGTAGGGACAGGGGTTTTCACCGGGGAGCTGTTTTTT. Translating gives CASSEVGTGVFTGELFF.

Comment on this clone: Different DNA sequences within this sample yield the same CDR3. The chain is built from TRBV19 and TRBJ1-2, with TRBD1 matching 9 bases. The CDR3 spans 14 residues. Germline-derived CDR1 and CDR2 are LNHDA and SQIVND (reference sequence). The J segment lost 2 bases and the V segment lost 3 bases, leaving 1 base of the junction unmatched. CDR3 residues: CASSIGTGNYGYTF. DNA of the CDR3: TGTGCCAGTAGTATCGGGACAGGGAACTATGGCTACACCTTC.

This clone was detected a few times. DNA for the CDR3: TGTGCCAGCAGCCGGGGACAGCTCACAGATACGCAGTATTTT. It specifies CASSRGQLTDTQYF. The chain joins TRBV5-6 to TRBJ2-3; TRBD1 aligns across 7 bases. Losses at the gene ends were 4 bases for V and 2 bases for J; bases not matched to a gene: 4. The CDR3 covers 14 residues. In germline, CDR1 is SGHDT, CDR2 YYEEEE.

This chain uses TRBV5-6 with TRBJ2-7; D not resolved. V was clipped by 2 bases and J by 5 bases, with 5 bases between them. The CDR3 sequence is 11 residues long. In germline, CDR1 is SGHDT, CDR2 YYEEEE. The CDR3 DNA sequence: TGTGCCAGCAGCTTTATCCACGAGCAGTACTTC. Its translation: CASSFIHEQYF.

This clone was observed a handful of times. J is TRBJ1-6 and V is TRBV6-1; a weak D match, TRBD1 (5 bases). V was shortened by 2 bases and J by 7 bases, with 15 bases between the two germline ends. The germline V gene encodes CDR1 MNHNS and CDR2 SASEGT. The CDR3 runs to 16 residues. CDR3 residues: CASSEIMRGDNSPLHF. The CDR3 nucleotides are TGTGCCAGCAGTGAAATTATGCGGGGGGACAATTCACCCCTCCACTTT.

The CDR3 loop reads CASSELVRGAGDTQYF. As DNA, the CDR3 is TGTGCCAGCAGTGAATTAGTCAGGGGGGCCGGAGATACGCAGTATTTT. The chain links TRBV6-1 to TRBJ2-3, with D possibly being TRBD1 (7 bases). Germline assignment: CDR1 MNHNS and CDR2 SASEGT. The CDR3 covers 16 residues. Deletions cut 2 bases from V and 5 bases from J, with 17 bases between.

V gene TRBV7-6 combines with J gene TRBJ2-2, with D tentatively TRBD2 (5 bases). The CDR3 spans 14 residues. V was trimmed by 4 bases and J by 4 bases, leaving 10 bases between them. Germline V CDR1 and CDR2: SGHVS, FNYEAQ. This CDR3 is CASSSPLVTGELFF. For the CDR3, the DNA is TGTGCCAGCAGCTCCCCACTAGTCACCGGGGAGCTGTTTTTT.

J is TRBJ1-2 and V is TRBV27; D is possibly TRBD1 (5 bases). This CDR3 has 11 residues. Germline-derived CDR1 and CDR2 are MNHEY and SMNVEV (reference sequence). V gave up 5 bases and J gave up 6 bases, with 7 bases separating them. The CDR3 nucleotides read TGTGCCAGCAGTCAGGGTGATGGCTACACCTTC. It translates to CASSQGDGYTF.

This chain joins TRBV28 and TRBJ2-7; 11 bases are shared with TRBD1. From germline, CDR1 is MDHEN and CDR2 SYDVKM. The CDR3 contains 14 residues. The V gene end was trimmed by 8 bases and the J gene end by 3 bases; junction bases not matched to a gene: 6. As DNA, the CDR3 is TGTGCCAGCGAATCCGGGACAGGGGGCTACGAGCAGTACTTC. Protein product: CASESGTGGYEQYF.

The chain carries TRBV7-2 and TRBJ2-5; 7 bases map to TRBD2. V trimming: 4 bases; J trimming: 4 bases; junction bases outside the gene matches: 6. Per germline, CDR1 SGHTA and CDR2 FQGNSA. There are 14 residues in the CDR3. CDR3 in DNA: TGTGCCAGCAGCTGGGCCGGGGGGACAGAGACCCAGTACTTC. Amino acids: CASSWAGGTETQYF. The variable domain in full, completed from reference TRBV7-2 and TRBJ2-5, reads GAGVSQSPSNKVTEKGKDVELRCDPISGHTALYWYRQSLGQGLEFLIYFQGNSAPDKSGLPSDRFSAERTGGSVSTLTIQRTQQEDSAVYLCASSWAGGTETQYFGPGTRLLVL.